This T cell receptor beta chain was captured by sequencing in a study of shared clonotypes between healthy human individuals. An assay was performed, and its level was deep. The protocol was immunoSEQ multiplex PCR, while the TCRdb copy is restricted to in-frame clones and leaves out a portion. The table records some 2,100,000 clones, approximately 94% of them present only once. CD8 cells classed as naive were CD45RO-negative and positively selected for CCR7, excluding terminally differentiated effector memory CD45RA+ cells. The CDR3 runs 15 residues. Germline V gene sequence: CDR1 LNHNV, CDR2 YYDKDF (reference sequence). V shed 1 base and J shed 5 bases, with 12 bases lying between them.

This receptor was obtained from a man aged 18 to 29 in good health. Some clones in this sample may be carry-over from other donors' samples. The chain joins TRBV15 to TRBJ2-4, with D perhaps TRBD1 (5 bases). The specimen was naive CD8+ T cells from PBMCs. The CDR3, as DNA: TGTGCCACCAGCAGAGGAACAGGATCCCAAAACATTCAGTACTTC. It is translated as CATSRGTGSQNIQYF. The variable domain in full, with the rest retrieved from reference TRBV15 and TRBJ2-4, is DAMVIQNPRYQVTQFGKPVTLSCSQTLNHNVMYWYQQKSSQAPKLLFHYYDKDFNNEADTPDNFQSRRPNTSFCFLDIRSPGLGDTAMYLCATSRGTGSQNIQYFGAGTRLSVL.